The rows below give T cell receptor beta chains drawn from one sample of a study of STAT5B mutations in CD4+ large granular lymphocyte leukemia. Sequencing was performed with immunoSEQ multiplex PCR; in TCRdb, only in-frame clones are kept and a portion is missing. Of roughly 30,000 clones listed, roughly nine tenths are singletons. Sequenced material: CD4+ T cells from blood buffy coats. The receptors come from a human donor in good health. The CDR3 runs from the conserved cysteine through the conserved F or W. D genes are given only for firm matches. The size field is filled for only some rows; it gives once, few, many or a size class.

v_call	d_call	clone_size	j_call	cdr3_nt	cdr3_aa
TRBV11-2	-	few	TRBJ1-1	TGTGCCAGCAGCACAGTGTCAGATGAAGCTTTCTTT	CASSTVSDEAFF
TRBV6-4	TRBD2	-	TRBJ2-2	TGTGCCAGCAGGAGGAACGGGGAGGGAGAGCTGTTTTTT	CASRRNGEGELFF
TRBV19	-	-	TRBJ1-2	TGTGCCAGTAGTACCCCGGGGCACCGACCCCTATATGGCTACACCTTC	CASSTPGHRPLYGYTF
TRBV6-5	TRBD1	once	TRBJ1-2	TGTGCCAGCAGTCCCGACAGGGTTGGTGGCTACACCTTC	CASSPDRVGGYTF
TRBV2	TRBD2	-	TRBJ2-2	TGTGCCAGCAAGCGACTAGCTCGAGACACCGGGGAGCTGTTTTTT	CASKRLARDTGELFF
TRBV19	-	few	TRBJ1-5	TGTGCCAGTAGTGCCAACGTCGGGGTTAACAATCAGCCCCAGCATTTT	CASSANVGVNNQPQHF
TRBV15	-	-	TRBJ1-2	TGTGCCACCAGATCGAATACCGGACAGTTGGGTTTCTATGGCTACACCTTC	CATRSNTGQLGFYGYTF
TRBV28	TRBD2	-	TRBJ2-1	TGTGCCAGCAGTTCCCGAAGCGGGAGTAATGAGCAGTTCTTC	CASSSRSGSNEQFF
TRBV19	-	once	TRBJ2-1	TGTGCCAGTAGTACAGGGAGGCTCGGCAATGAGCAGTTCTTC	CASSTGRLGNEQFF
TRBV6-6	-	-	TRBJ1-4	TGTGCCAGCAGTTATCGCACAACTAATGAAAAACTGTTTTTT	CASSYRTTNEKLFF
TRBV2	-	-	TRBJ1-1	TGTGCCAGCAGTGTGGAGGCGAACACTGAAGCTTTCTTT	CASSVEANTEAFF
TRBV6-5	TRBD1	-	TRBJ2-7	TGTGCCAGCAGTTACGGGACAGGACTCTACGAGCAGTACTTC	CASSYGTGLYEQYF
TRBV10-3	-	-	TRBJ2-2	TGTGCCATCAGTGAGTCGGCGGTCGTTAACACCGGGGAGCTGTTTTTT	CAISESAVVNTGELFF
TRBV6-6	TRBD1	-	TRBJ2-5	TGTGCCAGCAGTTACGGAGACAGGGAGACGGAGACCCAGTACTTC	CASSYGDRETETQYF
TRBV14	TRBD2	-	TRBJ2-3	TGTGCCAGCAGCGCCGCATTGGGACTAGCGGGAAGCGATACGCAGTATTTT	CASSAALGLAGSDTQYF
TRBV28	TRBD2	-	TRBJ2-7	TGTGCCAGCAGTCTCTCACTAGCGGGAGGAGCCTACGAGCAGTACTTC	CASSLSLAGGAYEQYF
TRBV7-2	-	-	TRBJ2-1	TGTGCCAGCAAGGGTAACCTTTGGGTAAATGAGCAGTTCTTC	CASKGNLWVNEQFF
TRBV19	-	-	TRBJ1-3	TGTGCCAGTTCTTTTAGCGGGGGAAGCCGACTATCTGGAAACACCATATATTTT	CASSFSGGSRLSGNTIYF
TRBV28	-	few	TRBJ2-7	TGTGCCGCGGGCACGAGCTCCTACGAGCAGTACTTC	CAAGTSSYEQYF
TRBV2	TRBD1	-	TRBJ1-2	TGTGCCAGCAGGGGCGGGACAGGGATGTTCTATGGCTACACCTTC	CASRGGTGMFYGYTF
TRBV7-2	TRBD1	-	TRBJ2-1	TGTGCCAGCAGCTTAGTATCGGCAGGGGGCGCGGGGCAGTTCTTC	CASSLVSAGGAGQFF
TRBV25-1	-	-	TRBJ2-7	TGTGCCAGCAGTTCCATCTTACACGGCGACGAGCAGTACTTC	CASSSILHGDEQYF
TRBV11-1	TRBD2	-	TRBJ2-3	TGTGCCAGCAGCGTGGGAAATAGCGGGAGCGGAGATACGCAGTATTTT	CASSVGNSGSGDTQYF
TRBV7-3	-	-	TRBJ2-7	TGTGCCAGCAGCTTAACAGGGAACTCCTACGAGCAGTACTTC	CASSLTGNSYEQYF
TRBV4-2	-	-	TRBJ2-7	TGTGCCAGCAGCCAAGCACGAAATCTCTACGAGCAGTACTTC	CASSQARNLYEQYF
TRBV6-1	-	-	TRBJ1-1	TGTGCCAGCAGTGAAAGTTTTCGGAACACTGAAGCTTTCTTT	CASSESFRNTEAFF
TRBV13	-	-	TRBJ2-3	TGTGCCAGCAGCTCAGGGGATACGCAGTATTTT	CASSSGDTQYF
TRBV5-1	TRBD2	-	TRBJ2-1	TGCGCCAGCAGCAAACTAGCGGGAGATGTAAATGAGCAGTTCTTC	CASSKLAGDVNEQFF
TRBV12-5	TRBD2	-	TRBJ2-6	TGTGCTAGTGGTTCCTCCGGGACTAGCACGGGAGGGGCCAACGTCCTGACTTTC	CASGSSGTSTGGANVLTF
TRBV20-1	-	few	TRBJ1-2	TGCAGCTACCCGAGGACAGCTAGCTACACCTTC	CSYPRTASYTF
TRBV7-2	-	-	TRBJ1-5	TGTGCCAGCAGCTTAAACGGTAGGCAGCCCCAGCATTTT	CASSLNGRQPQHF
TRBV7-2	TRBD1	once	TRBJ1-2	TGTGCCAGCAGCCCCGACAGGGGGGCTAACTATGGCTACACCTTC	CASSPDRGANYGYTF
TRBV5-6	-	-	TRBJ2-1	TGTGCCAGCAGCTTACCCATTGACACTAATGAGCAGTTCTTC	CASSLPIDTNEQFF